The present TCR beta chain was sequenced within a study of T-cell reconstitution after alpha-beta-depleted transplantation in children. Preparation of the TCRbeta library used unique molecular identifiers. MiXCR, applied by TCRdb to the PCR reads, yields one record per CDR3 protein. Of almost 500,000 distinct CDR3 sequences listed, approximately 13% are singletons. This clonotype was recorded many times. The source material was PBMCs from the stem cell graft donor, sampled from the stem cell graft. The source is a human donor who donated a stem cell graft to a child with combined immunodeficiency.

The CDR3 reads CASSREANEKLFF. In DNA, the CDR3 is TGCGCCAGCAGCCGTGAGGCGAACGAAAAACTGTTTTTT. The rearrangement joins TRBV5-1 to TRBJ1-4; D is unclear. V dropped 4 bases and J dropped 8 bases, with 12 bases sitting between them. Germline CDR1 reads SGHRS; CDR2 reads YFSETQ. The CDR3 runs 13 residues.